One and the same sample provided the 27 T cell receptor beta chains below, sequenced in a study of T cell responses to AZD1222 COVID-19 vaccine. Generated by immunoSEQ multiplex PCR, the TCRdb table keeps only in-frame clones and is missing some. The sample contains 110,000 to 150,000 clones, around 90% of which appear only once. This specimen consisted of peripheral blood, obtained on day 0 of AZD1222 vaccination. These receptors came from an adult in good health.

This rearrangement joins TRBV6-1 to TRBJ2-7; 10 positions agree with TRBD1. The CDR3 runs 15 residues. CDR1 and CDR2 from the germline V gene are MNHNS and SASEGT. With 3 bases clipped from V and 3 bases from J, the junction kept 5 bases outside the gene matches. CDR3 in DNA: TGTGCCAGCAGTGATCCGGGACAGGGGAACTACGAGCAGTACTTC. Its protein is CASSDPGQGNYEQYF.

The chain joins TRBV14 to TRBJ1-1; D is perhaps TRBD1 (5 bases). CDR3 length: 13 residues. The V gene lost 3 bases and the J gene lost 1 base, with 6 bases spanning the gap. The germline V gene has CDR1 SGHDN and CDR2 FVKESK. The CDR3 spells CASSQGGNTEAFF. The CDR3 DNA reads TGTGCCAGCAGCCAGGGGGGGAACACTGAAGCTTTCTTT.

The chain carries TRBV29-1 and TRBJ1-1, with D possibly being TRBD1 (6 bases). Germline CDR1 reads SQVTM; CDR2 reads ANQGSEA. The CDR3 totals 13 residues. Trimming stripped 5 bases from V and 0 bases from J, with 10 bases between. CDR3 nucleotides: TGCAGCGTTACGAAGGGGGTGAACACTGAAGCTTTCTTT. Its translation is CSVTKGVNTEAFF.

This clone was counted a few times. J is TRBJ2-7 and V is TRBV19; D is tentatively TRBD1 or TRBD2 (5 bases each). Germline V gene sequence: CDR1 LNHDA, CDR2 SQIVND (reference sequence). V lost 2 bases, J lost 2 bases, and 16 bases lay in between. The CDR3 runs 16 residues. Here the CDR3 reads CASSIKSVVGAYEQYF. The CDR3 DNA follows: TGTGCCAGTAGTATAAAGTCAGTAGTGGGGGCCTACGAGCAGTACTTC.

V usage is TRBV3-1 (or the pseudogene TRBV3-2) and J usage is TRBJ2-1; the D call may be TRBD1 or TRBD2 (5 bases each). The V gene lost 1 base and the J gene lost 5 bases, with 12 bases spanning the gap. This CDR3 spans 15 amino acids. Germline V lookup: CDR1 LGHDT, CDR2 YNNKEL (reference sequence). The CDR3 nucleotides read TGTGCCAGCAGCCAAGGGGGGAGTACGAACAATGAGCAGTTCTTC. Translating gives CASSQGGSTNNEQFF.

The chain uses TRBV10-3 and TRBJ1-2; no firm D call. The V gene's germline CDR1 is ENHRY and CDR2 SYGVKD. The V end lost 4 bases, the J end lost 6 bases, and 15 bases lay between the germline ends. The CDR3 is 14 amino acids. CDR3 sequence: CAISGSGIGDGYTF. The CDR3 nucleotides are TGTGCCATCAGTGGTTCGGGGATTGGCGATGGCTACACCTTC.

The chain combines TRBV6-5 with TRBJ2-3, with 10 bases aligning to TRBD2. The CDR3 contains 12 residues. In germline, CDR1 is MNHEY, CDR2 SVGAGI. After removal of 6 bases from V and 8 bases from J, the junction contained 2 bases not matched to a gene. The CDR3 bases are TGTGCCAGCAGCCAGCGGGGGGGTACGCAGTATTTT. Protein: CASSQRGGTQYF.

This sequence joins TRBV2 and TRBJ2-1; TRBD2 might be the D (5 bases). Trimming took off 7 bases at V and 0 bases at J, with 10 bases between the two ends. Germline V gene lookup returns CDR1 SNHLY and CDR2 FYNNEI. This CDR3 spans 14 amino acids. The DNA of the CDR3 is TGTGCCAGCAAGCGGTCAAGCTCCTACAATGAGCAGTTCTTC. This sequence encodes CASKRSSSYNEQFF.

The chain joins TRBV10-3 to TRBJ1-5; unclear D gene. V dropped 4 bases and J dropped 3 bases, with 25 bases sitting between them. Germline CDR1 reads ENHRY; CDR2 reads SYGVKD. The CDR3 is made up of 19 amino acids. DNA for the CDR3: TGTGCCATCAGTGGGACCCGGGGATCCTTATTGGGCCTCAATCAGCCCCAGCATTTT. It yields the protein CAISGTRGSLLGLNQPQHF.

This chain joins TRBV27 and TRBJ1-2; D possibly corresponds to TRBD1 (6 bases). This CDR3 is 14 amino acids long. The ends were cut back, 5 bases at V and 4 bases at J, with 14 bases in the middle. The V gene's germline CDR1 is MNHEY and CDR2 SMNVEV (reference sequence). This CDR3 is CASSLGAGVYGYTF. As DNA, the CDR3 is TGTGCCAGCAGTCTGGGGGCAGGGGTCTATGGCTACACCTTC.

The sample holds a few counts of this clone. The chain combines TRBV5-1 with TRBJ2-3; 10 bases are a match to TRBD2. Germline trimming cut 4 bases from V and 2 bases from J; bases unmatched to any gene: 4. This CDR3 has 15 residues. Germline assignment: CDR1 SGHRS and CDR2 YFSETQ. CDR3: CASSKGLALTDTQYF. In nucleotides, the CDR3 is TGCGCCAGCAGCAAGGGACTAGCGCTCACAGATACGCAGTATTTT.

This clone was recorded at least ten times. The chain has TRBV27 and TRBJ1-1; TRBD1 is a possible D gene (5 bases). In germline, CDR1 is MNHEY, CDR2 SMNVEV (reference sequence). Trimming took 3 bases from V and 5 from J, leaving 13 bases between them. This CDR3 spans 14 amino acids. In DNA form, the CDR3 reads TGTGCCAGCAGTTTGTCAGGGCTTCTTACTGAAGCTTTCTTT. It specifies CASSLSGLLTEAFF.

The chain uses TRBV5-6 and TRBJ2-1; 7 positions match TRBD2. V gave up 0 bases and J gave up 8 bases; unmatched junction bases: 17. Germline assignment: CDR1 SGHDT and CDR2 YYEEEE. The length of the CDR3 is 18 residues. The CDR3 nucleotides read TGTGCCAGCAGCTTGGGTGGGGCGCGGGAGTCAAGGTTACATGAGCAGTTCTTC. This encodes CASSLGGARESRLHEQFF.

This chain uses TRBV5-1 with TRBJ2-1; possibly TRBD2 for D (5 bases). V lost 4 bases and J lost 0, with 14 bases in between. This CDR3 contains 16 residues. Germline V gene data show CDR1 as SGHRS and CDR2 as YFSETQ. The CDR3 sequence is CASSATNVGSYNEQFF. CDR3 sequence (DNA): TGCGCCAGCAGCGCGACTAACGTGGGCTCCTACAATGAGCAGTTCTTC.

The chain employs TRBV19 and TRBJ2-3; TRBD2 might be the D (5 bases). The CDR3 totals 16 residues. CDR1 LNHDA and CDR2 SQIVND come from the germline V gene (reference sequence). Trimming removed 3 bases from V and 2 bases from J, with 15 bases in between. Here the CDR3 reads CASSIQAVIPTDTQYF. The CDR3 nucleotides read TGTGCCAGTAGTATCCAAGCGGTTATACCCACAGATACGCAGTATTTT.

The gene calls are TRBV14 and TRBJ2-4, with D possibly matching TRBD2 (6 bases). CDR3 length equals 15 residues. Per germline, CDR1 SGHDN and CDR2 FVKESK. V lost 9 bases to trimming and J lost 0 bases, with 15 bases between them. This chain's CDR3 is CARIPRGVAKNIQYF. The DNA of the CDR3 is TGTGCCAGGATCCCCCGCGGGGTAGCCAAAAACATTCAGTACTTC.

V gene TRBV5-1 combines with J gene TRBJ1-2; 8 nucleotides agree with TRBD1. With V trimmed by 4 bases and J by 6 bases, 11 bases remained unmatched. This CDR3 is 15 amino acids long. CDR1 and CDR2 from the germline V gene are SGHRS and YFSETQ. CDR3 loop: CASSLAGTGFDGYTF. Written as DNA, the CDR3 is TGCGCCAGCAGCCTAGCCGGGACAGGATTTGATGGCTACACCTTC.

The chain joins TRBV10-3 to TRBJ2-2; 14 bases map to TRBD2. CDR1 is ENHRY and CDR2 is SYGVKD in the germline V gene. The J segment lost 3 bases and the V segment lost 6 bases, leaving 6 bases of the junction unmatched. The CDR3 sequence is 17 residues long. The CDR3 region has the DNA TGTGCCATCAGCCCGACTAGCGGGAGGGCCCACACCGGGGAGCTGTTTTTT. It encodes CAISPTSGRAHTGELFF.

In its sample, this clone was seen once. V is TRBV30 and J is TRBJ1-1; a weak D match, TRBD1 (5 bases). The CDR3 consists of 13 residues. Trimming took off 3 bases at V and 10 bases at J, with 18 bases between the two ends. Germline V gene lookup returns CDR1 GTSNPN and CDR2 SVGIG (reference sequence). CDR3 DNA sequence: TGTGCCTGGAGGGCCAATGGCCCCCAGGGAGCTTTCTTT. It translates to CAWRANGPQGAFF. Together with reference TRBV30 and TRBJ1-1, the CDR3 gives the full variable domain: SQTIHQWPATLVQPVGSPLSLECTVEGTSNPNLYWYRQAAGRGLQLLFYSVGIGQISSEVPQNLSASRPQDRQFILSSKKLLLSDSGFYLCAWRANGPQGAFFGQGTRLTVV.

The chain combines TRBV6-2 or TRBV6-3 with TRBJ1-1; D unclear. Trimming removed 4 bases at V and 1 base at J, with 10 bases between. The germline gives CDR1 MNHEY, CDR2 SVGEGT. The CDR3 is made up of 14 amino acids. CDR3 nucleotide sequence: TGTGCCAGCAGTTCGGCCGGACCGAACACTGAAGCTTTCTTT. Its protein is CASSSAGPNTEAFF.

This clone was found once. The chain couples TRBV18 to TRBJ2-7; D perhaps matches TRBD2 (6 bases). The V and J ends lost 6 bases and 3 bases respectively, with 18 bases between them. Germline loops: CDR1 KGHSH, CDR2 LQKENI. This CDR3 contains 15 residues. The CDR3 loop reads CASSPRGVEGYEQYF. CDR3 bases: TGTGCCAGCTCCCCGCGGGGCGTGGAGGGCTACGAGCAGTACTTC.

This sequence joins TRBV30 and TRBJ1-5; no firm D call. The germline CDR1 and CDR2 sequences are GTSNPN and SVGIG (reference sequence). The CDR3 has 15 amino acids. The V gene lost 0 bases and the J gene lost 6 bases, with 15 bases spanning the gap. Here the CDR3 reads CAWSVGQRRTQPQHF. CDR3 nucleotides: TGTGCCTGGAGTGTTGGCCAGAGGAGGACTCAGCCCCAGCATTTT.

The J gene is TRBJ1-1, the V gene TRBV6-5, with D possibly TRBD1 on 6 matching bases. This CDR3 is 12 amino acids long. Trimming took 8 bases from V and 4 from J, leaving 11 bases between them. Germline CDR1 reads MNHEY; CDR2 reads SVGAGI. The CDR3 loop is CASVGGPTEAFF. The CDR3 nucleotides read TGTGCCAGCGTCGGGGGCCCCACTGAAGCTTTCTTT.

V usage is TRBV14 and J usage is TRBJ1-2; TRBD1 agrees at 11 bases. CDR3 length equals 15 residues. Germline assignment: CDR1 SGHDN and CDR2 FVKESK. J gave up 4 bases and V 3 bases, and 4 bases lay outside the gene matches. CDR3 sequence: CASSHRTGGLYGYTF. The CDR3 DNA reads TGTGCCAGCAGCCATCGGACAGGGGGCCTCTATGGCTACACCTTC. Variable domain in full (rest from reference TRBV14 and TRBJ1-2): EAGVTQFPSHSVIEKGQTVTLRCDPISGHDNLYWYRRVMGKEIKFLLHFVKESKQDESGMPNNRFLAERTGGTYSTLKVQPAELEDSGVYFCASSHRTGGLYGYTFGSGTRLTVV.

This clone was detected once. V is TRBV5-1 and J is TRBJ2-7; D is unclear. The CDR3 totals 15 residues. V was clipped by 4 bases and J by 0 bases, with 14 bases between them. CDR1 is SGHRS, CDR2 YFSETQ, per germline. CDR3 amino acids: CASSPLRLSSYEQYF. CDR3 nucleotide sequence: TGCGCCAGCAGCCCTCTCCGGCTAAGCTCCTACGAGCAGTACTTC.

In this sample, this clone turned up once. The genes are TRBV25-1 and TRBJ2-7; no clear D gene. Germline V gives CDR1 MGHDK, CDR2 SYGVNS. V dropped 3 bases and J dropped 2 bases, with 11 bases sitting between them. This CDR3 region has 14 residues. The CDR3, as DNA: TGTGCCAGCAGTGAGACTCATGTCACCTACGAGCAGTACTTC. It codes for CASSETHVTYEQYF.

The CDR3 DNA reads as TGTGCCAGCAGCTATTGGGGGGGAAATCAGCCCCAGCATTTT. Residues: CASSYWGGNQPQHF. The chain employs TRBV7-2 and TRBJ1-5, with D possibly matching TRBD1 (5 bases). The CDR3 totals 14 residues. Trimming stripped 4 bases from V and 4 bases from J, with 11 bases between. From germline, CDR1 is SGHTA and CDR2 FQGNSA.